These 18 T cell receptor beta chains came from one sample sequenced in a study of regulatory T cells in long-lasting Graves disease. Time point here: newly diagnosed GD, antithyroid drugs for less than 3 months. PBMCs provided the RNA from which the TCR library was made. Both iRepertoire HTBI primers and Arm-PCR of CDR3 regions were used to build the TCR beta libraries. TCRdb re-called the multiplex PCR reads through MiXCR, storing one row per CDR3 protein. The sample includes 400,000 to 450,000 distinct CDR3 sequences, just under 15% of them seen just once. These records were also assigned to another study, of T cells in Graves' hyperthyroidism and ophthalmopathy.

Sequenced material: peripheral blood mononuclear cells (PBMCs), taken at new diagnosis, from a patient treated with antithyroid drugs. These receptors came from a woman in her twenties or thirties with Graves disease.

This clonotype was picked up a small number of times. This rearrangement joins TRBV6-2 or TRBV6-3 to TRBJ2-1, with D unclear. This CDR3 has 12 residues. Trimming took 5 bases from V and 9 from J, leaving 11 bases between them. CDR1 and CDR2 from the germline V gene are MNHEY and SVGEGT. The CDR3 DNA is TGTGCCAGCAGTCACCTGAGTAGTGAGCAGTTCTTC. Its protein is CASSHLSSEQFF.

This clonotype was observed at least ten times. This chain joins TRBV30 and TRBJ1-2; D is perhaps TRBD1 (5 bases). Germline V gene sequence: CDR1 GTSNPN, CDR2 SVGIG (reference sequence). V lost 2 bases and J lost 6, with 22 bases in between. The CDR3 is made up of 16 amino acids. The CDR3 spells CAWSRPAGTAGHGYTF. Written as DNA, the CDR3 is TGTGCCTGGAGTCGACCGGCAGGGACCGCTGGTCATGGCTACACCTTC.

This clonotype was picked up a small number of times. The rearrangement joins TRBV6-1 to TRBJ2-2; the D gene is possibly TRBD1 (6 bases). The germline CDR1 and CDR2 sequences are MNHNS and SASEGT. The CDR3 runs 14 residues. Trimming shortened V by 8 bases and J by 6 bases, and 16 bases separated the two germline ends. The CDR3 bases are TGTGCCAGCCAAGGCAGGGGATGGTCCGGGGAGCTGTTTTTT. Translating gives CASQGRGWSGELFF.

This clonotype was picked up a small number of times. This rearrangement joins TRBV27 to TRBJ2-1; D might be TRBD2 (6 bases). Trimming pared 5 bases from V and 5 bases from J, leaving 19 bases between. Germline V lookup: CDR1 MNHEY, CDR2 SMNVEV (reference sequence). This CDR3 region has 16 residues. The CDR3 loop is CASSPLDGSPNNEQFF. The CDR3 region has the DNA TGTGCCAGCAGTCCCCTAGACGGGAGTCCTAACAATGAGCAGTTCTTC.

V gene TRBV7-6 combines with J gene TRBJ2-1, with 10 bases identical to TRBD2. V shed 1 base and J 4 bases; nucleotides not matched to a gene: 10. Looked up from germline, CDR1 is SGHVS and CDR2 is FNYEAQ. The CDR3 spans 18 residues. The CDR3 reads CASSLGPPASGSYNEQFF. The CDR3 nucleotides read TGTGCCAGCAGCTTAGGCCCCCCGGCTAGCGGGAGTTACAATGAGCAGTTCTTC. The entire variable domain, with the rest obtained from reference TRBV7-6 and TRBJ2-1, is as follows: GAGVSQSPRYKVTKRGQDVALRCDPISGHVSLYWYRQALGQGPEFLTYFNYEAQQDKSGLPNDRFSAERPEGSISTLTIQRTEQRDSAMYRCASSLGPPASGSYNEQFFGPGTRLTVL.

This clonotype was picked up a small number of times. This may be a read error, as it is one base from a much larger clone. The CDR3 sequence is CASSLTSGDDEQFF. The CDR3 DNA reads TGTGCCAGCAGCTTAACTAGCGGGGACGATGAGCAGTTCTTC. The chain uses TRBV11-3 and TRBJ2-1, with 10 bases matching TRBD2. The germline CDR1 and CDR2 sequences are SGHNT and YENEEA. With V trimmed by 2 bases and J by 8 bases, 3 bases remained unmatched. The CDR3 runs 14 residues.

The table lists this clonotype with a few counts. Since a far larger clone is one base different, this is likely a read error. The chain couples TRBV12-3 or TRBV12-4 to TRBJ1-1, with a tentative D call TRBD1 (5 bases). This CDR3 is built from 12 residues. The CDR3 loop reads CASSGGSPEDFF. CDR3 nucleotides: TGTGCCAGCAGTGGGGGGTCCCCTGAAGATTTCTTT.

This clonotype has ten or more counts. The rearrangement uses TRBV18 and TRBJ2-7, with a weak D call TRBD2 (6 bases). CDR1 KGHSH and CDR2 LQKENI come from the germline V gene. V lost 1 base to trimming and J lost 2 bases, with 9 bases between them. The CDR3 totals 14 residues. CDR3 in amino acids: CASSPRLEAYEQYF. CDR3 DNA sequence: TGTGCCAGCTCACCACGACTAGAGGCCTACGAGCAGTACTTC. Based on the CDR3 plus reference TRBV18 and TRBJ2-7, the full variable domain is NAGVMQNPRHLVRRRGQEARLRCSPMKGHSHVYWYRQLPEEGLKFMVYLQKENIIDESGMPKERFSAEFPKEGPSILRIQQVVRGDSAAYFCASSPRLEAYEQYFGPGTRLTVT.

The chain carries TRBV20-1 and TRBJ1-5; D possibly corresponds to TRBD1 (6 bases). The ends were cut back, 6 bases at V and 10 bases at J, with 28 bases in the middle. The CDR3 runs to 16 residues. Germline loops: CDR1 DFQATT, CDR2 SNEGSKA (reference sequence). The CDR3 region is CSAWSRGMGNVGPQHF. The CDR3 region has the DNA TGCAGTGCCTGGTCCAGGGGAATGGGCAATGTGGGTCCCCAGCATTTT.

The chain joins TRBV12-3 or TRBV12-4 to TRBJ2-1; TRBD2 is a possible D gene (5 bases). Trimming shortened V by 6 bases and J by 7 bases, and 16 bases separated the two germline ends. The CDR3 length is 14 residues. The CDR3 spells CASSPIGVGNEQFF. The CDR3 DNA is TGTGCCAGCAGCCCAATCGGGGTGGGGAATGAGCAGTTCTTC.

The V call is TRBV28, the J call TRBJ1-2, with 7 bases matching TRBD1. Per germline, CDR1 MDHEN and CDR2 SYDVKM. The CDR3 has 14 residues. The ends lost 5 bases at V and 4 bases at J; junction bases unmatched: 7. The CDR3 reads CASSLGQSAYGYTF. The CDR3 DNA reads as TGTGCCAGCAGTCTGGGACAGTCCGCCTATGGCTACACCTTC.

This clonotype came up a few times. The chain recombines TRBV2 with TRBJ1-5, with 8 positions matching TRBD1. V shed 6 bases, J shed 7 bases, and the junction held 8 bases outside the gene matches. Germline assignment: CDR1 SNHLY and CDR2 FYNNEI. CDR3 size: 14 residues. CDR3 nucleotides: TGTGCCAGCAGGGCCGGGACAGGCCGACAGCCCCAGCATTTT. Encoded protein: CASRAGTGRQPQHF.

For this clonotype: A much larger clone differs from this one at a single base, so this may be a read error. The J gene is TRBJ1-1, the V gene TRBV15; D gene ambiguous. The germline CDR1 and CDR2 sequences are LNHNV and YYDKDF (reference sequence). This CDR3 region has 14 residues. DNA for the CDR3: TGTGCCACCAGCGGAGATTCGAAGAACACTGAAGCTTTCTTT. Residues: CATSGDSKNTEAFF.

This clonotype has more than one count but fewer than ten. This chain uses TRBV7-2 with TRBJ1-2; the match to TRBD1 covers 7 bases. Germline V gene lookup returns CDR1 SGHTA and CDR2 FQGNSA. Trimming cost V 5 bases and J 5 bases; bases outside gene matches: 5. There are 13 residues in the CDR3. The CDR3 is CASSPEQGYGYTF. Written as DNA, the CDR3 is TGTGCCAGCAGCCCTGAACAGGGGTATGGCTACACCTTC.

This clonotype has ten or more counts. This chain joins TRBV13 and TRBJ2-7; tentatively, D is TRBD1 (7 bases). Trimming stripped 5 bases from V and 4 bases from J, with 15 bases between. Per the germline V gene, CDR1 is PRHDT and CDR2 is FYEKMQ (reference sequence). CDR3 size: 14 residues. The DNA for the CDR3 is TGTGCCAGCAGCGGAGGGACAGAGGTATACGAGCAGTACTTC. This gives the protein CASSGGTEVYEQYF.

The rearrangement links TRBV7-9 to TRBJ2-1; D gene ambiguous. V was shortened by 1 base and J by 4 bases, with 11 bases between the two germline ends. The CDR3 runs 15 residues. CDR1 and CDR2 (germline): SEHNR, FQNEAQ (reference sequence). The CDR3 loop reads CASSLVKRIYNEQFF. CDR3 bases: TGTGCCAGCAGCTTAGTAAAACGTATTTACAATGAGCAGTTCTTC.

This clonotype showed up many times. The rearrangement uses TRBV7-3 and TRBJ2-1; D is perhaps TRBD2 (5 bases). CDR1 is SGHTA, CDR2 FQGTGA, per germline. The germline V and J ends were trimmed by 2 bases and 5 bases, with 13 bases remaining between them. The CDR3 is made up of 15 amino acids. The DNA of the CDR3 is TGTGCCAGCAGCTTAGTGGGCTCGAGGGACAATGAGCAGTTCTTC. It encodes CASSLVGSRDNEQFF.

The J gene is TRBJ2-1, the V gene TRBV11-2; TRBD2 matches at 8 bases. J lost 0 bases, V lost 6 bases, and 4 bases had no gene match. Germline lookup yields CDR1 SGHAT and CDR2 FQNNGV. The CDR3 has 15 amino acids. This CDR3 is CASRLSGISYNEQFF. CDR3 DNA: TGTGCCAGCAGACTTAGCGGGATCTCCTACAATGAGCAGTTCTTC.